These 20 T cell receptor beta chains came from one sample sequenced in a study of human T cells and chemical hapten exposure. A single record per CDR3 protein comes from TCRdb applying MiXCR to the RACE reads. Among around 200,000 distinct CDR3 sequences listed, about 22% were seen once. Noted time point: patch test 3, about 24 weeks after DPC sensitization. Treatment given: therapeutic diphenylcyclopropenone sensitization with weekly scalp DPC. The material was whole blood, obtained in connection with sensitization to the hapten diphenylcyclopropenone (DPC). The receptors derive from a woman aged 40 to 50 with alopecia areata. Some clones in this sample may be carry-over from other donors' samples.

V is TRBV5-1 and J is TRBJ2-2; 9 bases are a match to TRBD2. V lost 3 bases and J lost 5; bases outside the gene matches: 8. This CDR3 is built from 16 residues. In germline, CDR1 is SGHRS, CDR2 YFSETQ. CDR3 amino acids: CASSSLAGVMTGELFF. CDR3 in DNA: TGCGCCAGCAGCTCCTTAGCGGGAGTGATGACCGGGGAGCTGTTTTTT. The full variable domain, its missing parts supplied by reference TRBV5-1 and TRBJ2-2, is KAGVTQTPRYLIKTRGQQVTLSCSPISGHRSVSWYQQTPGQGLQFLFEYFSETQRNKGNFPGRFSGRQFSNSRSEMNVSTLELGDSALYLCASSSLAGVMTGELFFGEGSRLTVL.

The chain is built from TRBV28 and TRBJ2-1, with 7 bases lining up with TRBD1. V shed 6 bases and J 3 bases; nucleotides not matched to a gene: 8. CDR3 length: 15 amino acids. Per germline, CDR1 MDHEN and CDR2 SYDVKM. This CDR3 reads CASRSTGALYNEQFF. The CDR3 region has the DNA TGTGCCAGCAGGTCAACAGGGGCGCTCTACAATGAGCAGTTCTTC.

The V gene is TRBV9, the J gene TRBJ2-3; D not resolved. Germline CDR1 and CDR2: SGDLS and YYNGEE. V lost 6 bases and J lost 4, with 15 bases in between. The CDR3 runs to 14 residues. The CDR3 DNA is TGTGCCAGCACCACTCACTGGAGAGCAGATACGCAGTATTTT. Translating gives CASTTHWRADTQYF.

The table lists this clonotype with a few counts. V and J are TRBV9 and TRBJ2-7; 10 bases align to TRBD2. There are 16 residues in the CDR3. V was pared by 2 bases and J by 4 bases, with 9 bases of the junction left unmatched. Germline assignment: CDR1 SGDLS and CDR2 YYNGEE. CDR3 sequence reads: CASSVGSSGSQYEQYF. CDR3 nucleotide sequence: TGTGCCAGCAGCGTCGGATCTAGCGGGAGTCAATACGAGCAGTACTTC.

The J gene is TRBJ1-6, the V gene TRBV10-3; 10 bases agree with TRBD1. V shed 6 bases, J shed 7 bases, and the junction held 9 bases outside the gene matches. This CDR3 is built from 16 residues. Germline V lookup: CDR1 ENHRY, CDR2 SYGVKD. The CDR3 bases are TGTGCCATCAGCCAAGACAGGGGGCGAGCCAATTCACCCCTCCACTTT. Its protein product is CAISQDRGRANSPLHF.

This clonotype came up a few times. V gene TRBV29-1 combines with J gene TRBJ1-4; perhaps TRBD1 as D (6 bases). CDR1 is SQVTM and CDR2 is ANQGSEA in the germline V gene. The CDR3 runs to 12 residues. V was shortened by 7 bases and J by 6 bases, with 12 bases between the two germline ends. CDR3 sequence: CSGGREDEKLFF. The CDR3 DNA sequence: TGCAGCGGGGGGCGAGAAGATGAAAAACTGTTTTTT.

The V call is TRBV29-1, the J call TRBJ2-3; 12 nucleotides agree with TRBD2. This CDR3 comprises 16 residues. V was clipped by 6 bases and J by 4 bases; unmatched bases: 11. CDR1 is SQVTM, CDR2 ANQGSEA, per germline. The CDR3 region has the DNA TGCAGCGTCCGAACGACTAGCGGGAGTTCCGCAGATACGCAGTATTTT. This translates into CSVRTTSGSSADTQYF.

This clonotype was seen a handful of times. The V and J genes are TRBV28 and TRBJ2-7; 10 bases are shared with TRBD2. Germline-derived CDR1 and CDR2 are MDHEN and SYDVKM. The CDR3 length is 13 residues. V shed 8 bases, J shed 7 bases, and the junction held 8 bases outside the gene matches. CDR3 residues: CASCRLAGGEQYF. The CDR3 DNA reads as TGTGCCAGCTGCCGATTAGCGGGAGGAGAGCAGTACTTC.

The rearrangement joins TRBV4-3 to TRBJ2-7; 9 bases match TRBD2. V was clipped by 0 bases and J by 6 bases; unmatched bases: 6. Looked up from germline, CDR1 is LGHNA and CDR2 is YSLEER. The CDR3 length is 15 residues. The CDR3 loop reads CASSQEGGRGGEQYF. CDR3 sequence (DNA): TGCGCCAGCAGCCAAGAAGGCGGGAGGGGGGGCGAGCAGTACTTC.

The chain carries TRBV6-1 and TRBJ2-5, with D perhaps given as TRBD1 or TRBD2 (5 bases each). The V gene lost 3 bases and the J gene lost 5 bases, with 13 bases spanning the gap. The CDR3 sequence is 14 residues long. Germline V gene data show CDR1 as MNHNS and CDR2 as SASEGT. CDR3 residues: CASSDEGRAETQYF. The CDR3 DNA is TGTGCCAGCAGTGATGAGGGCAGGGCGGAGACCCAGTACTTC.

CDR3 sequence reads: CASSLGGTGGDEQFF. CDR3 nucleotide sequence: TGCGCCAGCAGCTTGGGCGGGACAGGGGGCGATGAGCAGTTCTTC. The chain links TRBV5-1 to TRBJ2-1; 12 positions match TRBD1. The V segment lost 0 bases and the J segment 8 bases; nucleotides outside the gene matches: 3. The CDR3 covers 15 residues. Germline assignment: CDR1 SGHRS and CDR2 YFSETQ.

The chain joins TRBV2 to TRBJ2-3; tentative D call: TRBD2 (7 bases). Per the germline V gene, CDR1 is SNHLY and CDR2 is FYNNEI. V shed 6 bases and J shed 2 bases, with 18 bases lying between them. The CDR3 is made up of 16 amino acids. The CDR3 loop reads CASSGRSGTFTDTQYF. CDR3 DNA sequence: TGTGCCAGCAGCGGGAGGTCAGGGACATTCACAGATACGCAGTATTTT.

In this sample, this clonotype turned up once. The chain carries TRBV29-1 and TRBJ1-4; D is unresolved. This CDR3 is 12 amino acids long. Germline V CDR1 and CDR2: SQVTM, ANQGSEA. The V and J ends lost 7 bases and 4 bases respectively, with 10 bases between them. The CDR3 sequence is CSALSVNEKLFF. The CDR3 nucleotides are TGCAGCGCACTATCGGTTAATGAAAAACTGTTTTTT.

The rearrangement joins TRBV29-1 to TRBJ2-7, with 9 bases fitting TRBD2. Germline V CDR1 and CDR2: SQVTM, ANQGSEA. With 1 base clipped from V and 1 base from J, the junction kept 2 bases outside the gene matches. The CDR3 is made up of 14 amino acids. The CDR3 protein is CSVEGTSASYEQYF. CDR3 in DNA: TGCAGCGTTGAAGGGACTAGCGCATCCTACGAGCAGTACTTC.

Worth noting for this clonotype: One junction end does not reproduce the germline sequence, and a read error may be involved. The rearrangement links TRBV3-1 to TRBJ2-2; possible D gene TRBD1, 6 bases. The CDR3 sequence is 15 residues long. The germline V gene encodes CDR1 LGHDT and CDR2 YNNKEL (reference sequence). CDR3 in DNA: TGTGCCAGCAGTCAAGGACAGCTTTACACCGGGGAGCTGTTTTTT. Translation gives CASSQGQLYTGELFF.

A few counts support this clonotype. The rearrangement joins TRBV25-1 to TRBJ1-2; 7 bases agree with TRBD1. CDR1 and CDR2 (germline): MGHDK, SYGVNS. V trimming: 5 bases; J trimming: 4 bases; junction bases outside the gene matches: 4. This CDR3 contains 13 residues. CDR3 sequence (DNA): TGTGCCAGCAGTTCAAGGACAGGCTATGGCTACACCTTC. Residues: CASSSRTGYGYTF.

The chain carries TRBV5-1 and TRBJ2-7; D remains unclear. The CDR3 covers 13 residues. Per germline, CDR1 SGHRS and CDR2 YFSETQ. V was pared by 0 bases and J by 6 bases, with 10 bases between. CDR3 amino acids: CASSLEQFGEQYF. As DNA, the CDR3 is TGCGCCAGCAGCTTGGAACAGTTTGGCGAGCAGTACTTC.

This chain joins TRBV3-1 and TRBJ2-5; D is possibly TRBD1 (5 bases). The germline V and J ends were trimmed by 0 bases and 7 bases, with 6 bases remaining between them. Germline V gene data show CDR1 as LGHDT and CDR2 as YNNKEL (reference sequence). This CDR3 contains 12 residues. CDR3 amino acids: CASSQDQGTQYF. CDR3 nucleotide sequence: TGTGCCAGCAGCCAAGACCAGGGGACCCAGTACTTC.

This chain connects TRBV5-1 to TRBJ1-1; D is undetermined. The CDR3 is 16 residues long. Germline-derived CDR1 and CDR2 are SGHRS and YFSETQ. With 4 bases removed from V and 0 bases from J, the gap between germline ends came to 16 bases. The CDR3 loop is CASSLGVAQMNTEAFF. Here the CDR3 DNA reads TGCGCCAGCAGCCTTGGAGTGGCGCAGATGAACACTGAAGCTTTCTTT.

This rearrangement joins TRBV6-1 to TRBJ1-2, with D uncertain. V lost 8 bases, J lost 8 bases, and 18 bases lay in between. The CDR3 loop spans 13 amino acids. The V gene's germline CDR1 is MNHNS and CDR2 SASEGT. CDR3 nucleotides: TGTGCCAGCCGCCAAACCGGGCAAAGAGGCTACACCTTC. This translates into CASRQTGQRGYTF.